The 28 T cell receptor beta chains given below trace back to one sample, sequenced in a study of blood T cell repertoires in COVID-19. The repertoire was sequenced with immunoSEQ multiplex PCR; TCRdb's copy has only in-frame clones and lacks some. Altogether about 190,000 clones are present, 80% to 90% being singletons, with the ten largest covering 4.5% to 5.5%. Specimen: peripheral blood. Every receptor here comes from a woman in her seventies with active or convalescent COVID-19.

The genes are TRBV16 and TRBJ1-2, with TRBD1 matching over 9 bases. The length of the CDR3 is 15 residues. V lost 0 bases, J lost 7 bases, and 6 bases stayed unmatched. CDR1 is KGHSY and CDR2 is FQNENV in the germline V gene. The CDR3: CASSQSGTGSAGYTF. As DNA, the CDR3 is TGTGCCAGCAGCCAATCCGGGACAGGGTCGGCTGGCTACACCTTC.

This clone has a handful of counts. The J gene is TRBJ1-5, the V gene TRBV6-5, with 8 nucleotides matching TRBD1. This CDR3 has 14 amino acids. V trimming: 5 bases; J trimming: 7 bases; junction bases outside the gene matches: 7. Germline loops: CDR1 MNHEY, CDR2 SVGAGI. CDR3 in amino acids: CASSPRQGLQPQHF. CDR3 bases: TGTGCCAGCAGTCCGCGACAGGGGCTCCAGCCCCAGCATTTT.

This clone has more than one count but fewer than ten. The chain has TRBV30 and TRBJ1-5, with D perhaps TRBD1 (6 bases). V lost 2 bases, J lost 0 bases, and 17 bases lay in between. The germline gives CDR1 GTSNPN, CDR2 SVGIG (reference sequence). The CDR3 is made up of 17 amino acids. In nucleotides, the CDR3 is TGTGCCTGGAGTACCCCCACAGGGAATTTTAGCAATCAGCCCCAGCATTTT. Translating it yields CAWSTPTGNFSNQPQHF.

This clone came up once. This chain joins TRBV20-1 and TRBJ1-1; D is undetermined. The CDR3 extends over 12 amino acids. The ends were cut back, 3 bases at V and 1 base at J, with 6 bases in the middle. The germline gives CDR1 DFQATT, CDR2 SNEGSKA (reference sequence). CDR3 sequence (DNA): TGCAGTGCTAGTGGCGGGAACACTGAAGCTTTCTTT. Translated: CSASGGNTEAFF.

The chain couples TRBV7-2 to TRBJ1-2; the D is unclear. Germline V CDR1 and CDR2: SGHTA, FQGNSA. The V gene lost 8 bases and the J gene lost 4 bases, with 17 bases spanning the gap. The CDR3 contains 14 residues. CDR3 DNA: TGTGCCAGCTCTTCGAGGGCCATTAGCTATGGCTACACCTTC. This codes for CASSSRAISYGYTF.

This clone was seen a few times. The CDR3 DNA reads as TGCGCCAGCAGCTTGGAATGGGGGGGAAATCAGCCCCAGCATTTT. Its translation is CASSLEWGGNQPQHF. The gene calls are TRBV5-1 and TRBJ1-5; a possible D gene is TRBD1 (5 bases). Germline CDR1 and CDR2: SGHRS and YFSETQ. The V gene lost 0 bases and the J gene lost 4 bases, with 11 bases spanning the gap. The CDR3 is made up of 15 amino acids.

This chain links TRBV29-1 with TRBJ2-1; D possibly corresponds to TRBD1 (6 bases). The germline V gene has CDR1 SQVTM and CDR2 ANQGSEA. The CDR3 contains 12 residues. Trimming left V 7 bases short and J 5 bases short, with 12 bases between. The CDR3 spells CSAVQGNNEQFF. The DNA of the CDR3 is TGCAGCGCCGTACAGGGAAACAATGAGCAGTTCTTC.

In nucleotides, the CDR3 is TGTGCCAGCAGCGTAGGTGCGGGGGCTTTCACTGAAGCTTTCTTT. It is translated as CASSVGAGAFTEAFF. The gene calls are TRBV9 and TRBJ1-1, with D perhaps matching TRBD1 (6 bases). V was shortened by 0 bases and J by 4 bases, with 13 bases between the two germline ends. The CDR3 spans 15 residues. The germline gives CDR1 SGDLS, CDR2 YYNGEE.

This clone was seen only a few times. CDR3 residues: CASSRAGTGAQEAFF. For the CDR3, the DNA is TGCGCCAGCAGCCGAGCCGGGACAGGGGCCCAGGAAGCTTTCTTT. The chain has TRBV4-1 and TRBJ1-1; 10 bases fit TRBD1. Germline V gene lookup returns CDR1 MGHRA and CDR2 YSYEKL. With 4 bases clipped from V and 8 bases from J, the junction kept 10 bases outside the gene matches. The CDR3 has 15 amino acids.

The CDR3 sequence: CASSLARGDEQFF. DNA of the CDR3: TGCGCCAGCAGCTTGGCCCGGGGTGATGAGCAGTTCTTC. The chain carries TRBV5-1 and TRBJ2-1; D might be TRBD2 (5 bases). The V and J ends lost 0 bases and 8 bases respectively, with 9 bases between them. The CDR3 runs 13 residues. CDR1 SGHRS and CDR2 YFSETQ come from the germline V gene.

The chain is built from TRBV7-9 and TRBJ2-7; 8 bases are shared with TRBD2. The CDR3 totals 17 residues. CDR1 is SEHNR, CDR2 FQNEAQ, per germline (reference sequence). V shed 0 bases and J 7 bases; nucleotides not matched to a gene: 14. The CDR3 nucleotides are TGTGCCAGCAGCTTAGCCCGGGCGGGGAGCGGGGGCGTGGAGCAGTACTTC. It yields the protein CASSLARAGSGGVEQYF.

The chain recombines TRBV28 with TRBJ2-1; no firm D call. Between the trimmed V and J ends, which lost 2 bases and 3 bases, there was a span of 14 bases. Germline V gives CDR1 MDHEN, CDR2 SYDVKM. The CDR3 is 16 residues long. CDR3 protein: CASSLSGRQVYNEQFF. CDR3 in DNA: TGTGCCAGCAGTTTAAGTGGGCGCCAAGTCTACAATGAGCAGTTCTTC.

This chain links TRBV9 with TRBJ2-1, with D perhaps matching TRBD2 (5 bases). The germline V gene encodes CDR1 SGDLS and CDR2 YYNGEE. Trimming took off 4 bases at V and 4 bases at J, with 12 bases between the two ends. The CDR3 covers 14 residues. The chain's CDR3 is CASSYRADYNEQFF. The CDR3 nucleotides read TGTGCCAGCAGCTACCGAGCGGATTACAATGAGCAGTTCTTC.

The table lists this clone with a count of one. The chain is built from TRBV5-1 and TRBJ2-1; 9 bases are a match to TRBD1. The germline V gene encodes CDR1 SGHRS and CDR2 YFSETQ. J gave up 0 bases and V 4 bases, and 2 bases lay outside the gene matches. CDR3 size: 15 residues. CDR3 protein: CASSPDRGSYNEQFF. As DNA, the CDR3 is TGCGCCAGCAGCCCGGACAGGGGCTCCTACAATGAGCAGTTCTTC.

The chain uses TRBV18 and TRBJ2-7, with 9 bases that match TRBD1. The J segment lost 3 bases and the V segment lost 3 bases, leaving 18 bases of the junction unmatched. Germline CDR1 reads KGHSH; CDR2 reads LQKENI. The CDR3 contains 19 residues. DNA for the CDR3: TGTGCCAGCTCACCGACAGGGGGAACTCCCGGCACTTTGGTCTACGAGCAGTACTTC. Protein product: CASSPTGGTPGTLVYEQYF.

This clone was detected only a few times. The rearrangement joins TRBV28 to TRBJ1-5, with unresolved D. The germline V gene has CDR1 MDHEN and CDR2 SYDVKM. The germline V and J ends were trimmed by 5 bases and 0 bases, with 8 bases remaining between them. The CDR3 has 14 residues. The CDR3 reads CASSTPVSNQPQHF. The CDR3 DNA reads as TGTGCCAGCAGTACCCCGGTTAGCAATCAGCCCCAGCATTTT.

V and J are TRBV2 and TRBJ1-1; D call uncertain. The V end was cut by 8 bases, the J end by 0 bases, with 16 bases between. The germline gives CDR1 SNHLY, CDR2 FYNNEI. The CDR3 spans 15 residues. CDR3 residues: CASHNQPLLNTEAFF. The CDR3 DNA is TGTGCCAGCCATAACCAACCTCTACTGAACACTGAAGCTTTCTTT.

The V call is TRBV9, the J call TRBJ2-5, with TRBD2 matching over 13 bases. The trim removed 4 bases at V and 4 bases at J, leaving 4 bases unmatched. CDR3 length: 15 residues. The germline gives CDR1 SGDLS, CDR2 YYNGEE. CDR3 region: CASSILAGGPETQYF. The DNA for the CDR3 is TGTGCCAGCAGCATACTAGCGGGAGGGCCAGAGACCCAGTACTTC.

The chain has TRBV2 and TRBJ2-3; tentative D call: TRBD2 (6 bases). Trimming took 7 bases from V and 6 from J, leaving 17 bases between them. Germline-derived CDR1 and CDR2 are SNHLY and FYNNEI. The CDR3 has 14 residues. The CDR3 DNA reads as TGTGCCAGCACCGCCCGCGGGGCTACCGATACGCAGTATTTT. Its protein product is CASTARGATDTQYF. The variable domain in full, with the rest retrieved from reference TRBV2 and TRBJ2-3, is EPEVTQTPSHQVTQMGQEVILRCVPISNHLYFYWYRQILGQKVEFLVSFYNNEISEKSEIFDDQFSVERPDGSNFTLKIRSTKLEDSAMYFCASTARGATDTQYFGPGTRLTVL.

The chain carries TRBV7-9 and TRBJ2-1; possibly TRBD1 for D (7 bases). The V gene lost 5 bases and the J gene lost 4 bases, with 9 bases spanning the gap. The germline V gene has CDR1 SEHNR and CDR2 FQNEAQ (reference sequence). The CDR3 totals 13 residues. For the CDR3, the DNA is TGTGCCAGCAGCCCAGGGGGGTACAATGAGCAGTTCTTC. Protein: CASSPGGYNEQFF.

The CDR3 loop is CASRTGTGHYNEQFF. The CDR3 DNA reads TGTGCCAGTAGGACCGGGACAGGTCATTACAATGAGCAGTTCTTC. The chain recombines TRBV19 with TRBJ2-1, with 8 bases fitting TRBD1. The CDR3 covers 15 residues. The junction had 8 bases not matched to a gene; V was cut back by 6 bases and J by 4 bases. From germline, CDR1 is LNHDA and CDR2 SQIVND (reference sequence).

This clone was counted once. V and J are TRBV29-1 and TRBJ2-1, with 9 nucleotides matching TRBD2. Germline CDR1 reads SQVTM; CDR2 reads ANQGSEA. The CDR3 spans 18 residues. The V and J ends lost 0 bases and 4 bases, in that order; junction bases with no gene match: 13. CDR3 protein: CSVEDIPGGGRGYNEQFF. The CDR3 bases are TGCAGCGTTGAAGACATCCCGGGGGGCGGGAGGGGGTACAATGAGCAGTTCTTC.

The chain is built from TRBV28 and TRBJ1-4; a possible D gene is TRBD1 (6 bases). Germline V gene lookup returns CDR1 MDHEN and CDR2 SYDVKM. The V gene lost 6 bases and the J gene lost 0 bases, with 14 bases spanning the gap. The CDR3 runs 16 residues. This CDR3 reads CASRRYRDATNEKLFF. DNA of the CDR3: TGTGCCAGCAGGCGGTACAGGGATGCAACTAATGAAAAACTGTTTTTT.

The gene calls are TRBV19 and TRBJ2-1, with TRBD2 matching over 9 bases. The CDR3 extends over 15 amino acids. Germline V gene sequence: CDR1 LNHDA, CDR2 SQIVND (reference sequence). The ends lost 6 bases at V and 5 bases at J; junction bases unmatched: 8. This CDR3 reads CASSYLAGANNEQFF. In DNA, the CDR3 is TGTGCCAGTAGCTATTTAGCGGGGGCAAACAATGAGCAGTTCTTC. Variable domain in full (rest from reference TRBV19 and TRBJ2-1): DGGITQSPKYLFRKEGQNVTLSCEQNLNHDAMYWYRQDPGQGLRLIYYSQIVNDFQKGDIAEGYSVSREKKESFPLTVTSAQKNPTAFYLCASSYLAGANNEQFFGPGTRLTVL.

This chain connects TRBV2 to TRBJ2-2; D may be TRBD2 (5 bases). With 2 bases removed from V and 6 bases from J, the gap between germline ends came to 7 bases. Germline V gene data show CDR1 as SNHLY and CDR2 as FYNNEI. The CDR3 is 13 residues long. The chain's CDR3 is CASSETSPGELFF. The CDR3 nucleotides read TGTGCCAGCAGTGAAACTAGTCCCGGGGAGCTGTTTTTT.

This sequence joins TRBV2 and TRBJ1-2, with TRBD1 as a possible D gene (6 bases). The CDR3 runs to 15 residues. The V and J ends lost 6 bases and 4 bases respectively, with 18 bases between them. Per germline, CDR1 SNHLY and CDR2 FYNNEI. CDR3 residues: CASSRTAGAFYGYTF. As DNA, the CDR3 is TGTGCCAGCAGCCGCACGGCAGGGGCATTCTATGGCTACACCTTC.

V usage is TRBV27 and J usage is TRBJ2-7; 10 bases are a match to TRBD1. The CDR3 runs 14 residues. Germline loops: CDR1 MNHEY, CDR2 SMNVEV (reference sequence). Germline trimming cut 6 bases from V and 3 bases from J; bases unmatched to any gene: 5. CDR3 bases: TGTGCCAGCAGCGCGACAGGGGGCGGCTACGAGCAGTACTTC. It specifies CASSATGGGYEQYF.

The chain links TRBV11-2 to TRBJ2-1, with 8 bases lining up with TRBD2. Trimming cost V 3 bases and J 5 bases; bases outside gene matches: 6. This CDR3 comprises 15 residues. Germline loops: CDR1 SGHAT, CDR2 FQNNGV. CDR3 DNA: TGTGCCAGCAGCTTGGGGAGCGGGAGCGACAATGAGCAGTTCTTC. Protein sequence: CASSLGSGSDNEQFF.